Below are 28 T cell receptor beta chains sequenced from a single sample in a study of blood T cell repertoires in COVID-19. The table came from immunoSEQ multiplex PCR; TCRdb's copy has only in-frame clones and leaves some out. Here the sample spans about 150,000 clones, 70% to 80% being singletons. Sequencing was done on a sample of peripheral blood. These receptors originate from a woman in her 70s with COVID-19, enrolled during active disease.

This clone was seen a handful of times. This chain uses TRBV11-2 with TRBJ1-2; possible D gene TRBD1, 6 bases. CDR1 SGHAT and CDR2 FQNNGV come from the germline V gene. The CDR3 spans 13 residues. V dropped 5 bases and J dropped 8 bases, with 15 bases sitting between them. For the CDR3, the DNA is TGTGCCAGCAGCCCCACTCAGGGGTTGGGCTACACCTTC. Residues: CASSPTQGLGYTF. Supplemented by reference TRBV11-2 and TRBJ1-2, the full variable domain reads EAGVAQSPRYKIIEKRQSVAFWCNPISGHATLYWYQQILGQGPKLLIQFQNNGVVDDSQLPKDRFSAERLKGVDSTLKIQPAKLEDSAVYLCASSPTQGLGYTFGSGTRLTVV.

This chain connects TRBV30 to TRBJ2-7, with TRBD2 matching 7 bases. The CDR3 contains 14 residues. Trimming removed 0 bases from V and 2 bases from J; junction bases left unmatched: 4. The germline CDR1 and CDR2 sequences are GTSNPN and SVGIG (reference sequence). The CDR3 sequence is CAWSVGRGAYEQYF. As DNA, the CDR3 is TGTGCCTGGAGTGTAGGTCGGGGGGCCTACGAGCAGTACTTC.

The gene calls are TRBV6-6 and TRBJ1-4; 7 bases line up with TRBD1. V was clipped by 1 base and J by 4 bases; unmatched bases: 3. Germline CDR1 is MNHNY and CDR2 is SVGAGI (reference sequence). CDR3 length equals 15 residues. The CDR3 DNA follows: TGTGCCAGCAGTTACTTGGACAGGTTTAATGAAAAACTGTTTTTT. This gives the protein CASSYLDRFNEKLFF.

J is TRBJ2-1 and V is TRBV4-2; D may be TRBD2 (5 bases). The V end was cut by 0 bases, the J end by 0 bases, with 18 bases between. The germline V gene encodes CDR1 LGHNA and CDR2 YNFKEQ. The CDR3 sequence is 19 residues long. The CDR3 loop reads CASSQDVGSAGSSYNEQFF. The CDR3 nucleotides read TGTGCCAGCAGCCAAGATGTGGGCTCGGCGGGCTCCTCCTACAATGAGCAGTTCTTC.

The CDR3 DNA sequence: TGTGCCAGCAGTACAACAGGGCATCGCCAGCCCCAGCATTTT. Encoded protein: CASSTTGHRQPQHF. The J gene is TRBJ1-5, the V gene TRBV28, with D tentatively TRBD1 (6 bases). Germline V CDR1 and CDR2: MDHEN, SYDVKM. CDR3 length equals 14 residues. Trimming cost V 5 bases and J 7 bases, with 15 bases left between them.

This clone came up once. This chain connects TRBV5-6 to TRBJ1-2; 8 bases fit TRBD1. CDR1 is SGHDT and CDR2 is YYEEEE in the germline V gene. The CDR3 spans 14 residues. Losses at the gene ends were 6 bases for V and 7 bases for J; bases not matched to a gene: 11. CDR3 sequence: CASILGQEISGYTF. For the CDR3, the DNA is TGTGCCAGCATCCTGGGACAGGAGATTAGTGGCTACACCTTC.

This clone was picked up one time. The chain is built from TRBV30 and TRBJ2-2; D is possibly TRBD1 (6 bases). Germline assignment: CDR1 GTSNPN and CDR2 SVGIG (reference sequence). Trimming pared 3 bases from V and 2 bases from J, leaving 10 bases between. The CDR3 contains 14 residues. The CDR3 bases are TGTGCCTGGAGGGCAGGGGTAAACACCGGGGAGCTGTTTTTT. Protein product: CAWRAGVNTGELFF.

This clone occurred many times. Within the sample, other DNA sequences also encode this same CDR3. In DNA form, the CDR3 reads TGTGCCAGCAGCCAAGGACAGGGGGACTACGAGCAGTACTTC. It is translated as CASSQGQGDYEQYF. V gene TRBV4-2 combines with J gene TRBJ2-7; 9 bases are a match to TRBD1. Germline lookup yields CDR1 LGHNA and CDR2 YNFKEQ. This CDR3 is 14 amino acids long. Trimming took 1 base from V and 3 from J; bases not matched to a gene: 1.

The J gene is TRBJ1-6, the V gene TRBV30, with D unclear. CDR1 is GTSNPN and CDR2 is SVGIG in the germline V gene (reference sequence). This CDR3 has 16 residues. V lost 4 bases, J lost 4 bases, and 17 bases lay in between. The CDR3 spells CAWTLAEVSYNSPLHF. The CDR3 nucleotides read TGTGCCTGGACCCTAGCCGAGGTTTCTTATAATTCACCCCTCCACTTT.

V and J are TRBV4-2 and TRBJ2-7, with TRBD2 matching 10 bases. V lost 1 base and J lost 2; bases outside the gene matches: 14. This CDR3 contains 19 residues. Germline CDR1 and CDR2: LGHNA and YNFKEQ. CDR3 sequence (DNA): TGTGCCAGCAGCCAAGGGCATCTAGCGGGGGCCCTCCCGACCTACGAGCAGTACTTC. Amino acids: CASSQGHLAGALPTYEQYF.

This chain links TRBV2 with TRBJ2-2; 11 nucleotides match TRBD2. V gave up 4 bases and J gave up 5 bases; unmatched junction bases: 6. The length of the CDR3 is 16 residues. CDR1 is SNHLY, CDR2 FYNNEI, per germline. CDR3 nucleotides: TGTGCCAGCAGTGTGCTAGCGGGGGGCCGGACCGGGGAGCTGTTTTTT. Residues: CASSVLAGGRTGELFF.

V and J are TRBV25-1 and TRBJ1-2; D possibly corresponds to TRBD1 (5 bases). This CDR3 has 13 residues. V lost 3 bases to trimming and J lost 4 bases, with 9 bases between them. Germline CDR1 is MGHDK and CDR2 is SYGVNS. The CDR3 DNA follows: TGTGCCAGCAGTGACGGGACTGTCTATGGCTACACCTTC. Translated, it gives CASSDGTVYGYTF.

The DNA of the CDR3 is TGCAGTGCTAGTCAGGGATCAGGCTCCTATAATTCACCCCTCCACTTT. Protein sequence: CSASQGSGSYNSPLHF. V usage is TRBV20-1 and J usage is TRBJ1-6, with D tentatively TRBD1 (5 bases). V lost 3 bases and J lost 0, with 12 bases in between. This CDR3 has 16 residues. Germline V lookup: CDR1 DFQATT, CDR2 SNEGSKA (reference sequence).

The chain employs TRBV3-1 (or the pseudogene TRBV3-2) and TRBJ2-1; TRBD2 matches 11 bases. Trimming cost V 3 bases and J 0 bases; bases outside gene matches: 4. CDR3 length equals 17 residues. CDR1 and CDR2 from the germline V gene are LGHDT and YNNKEL (reference sequence). CDR3 sequence: CASSQWGTSGSYNEQFF. The DNA of the CDR3 is TGTGCCAGCAGCCAGTGGGGGACTAGCGGCTCCTACAATGAGCAGTTCTTC.

V and J are TRBV6-6 and TRBJ1-1; D might be TRBD1 (6 bases). V was trimmed by 0 bases and J by 9 bases, leaving 20 bases between them. This CDR3 spans 16 amino acids. CDR1 and CDR2 from the germline V gene are MNHNY and SVGAGI (reference sequence). The CDR3 coding sequence is TGTGCCAGCAGTTACTCGACGGTCGGGGGGGCCGCCCAAGCTTTCTTT. Translation: CASSYSTVGGAAQAFF.

The V and J genes are TRBV25-1 and TRBJ1-1; TRBD1 agrees at 7 bases. The CDR3 totals 16 residues. The V gene's germline CDR1 is MGHDK and CDR2 SYGVNS. Germline trimming cut 3 bases from V and 5 bases from J; bases unmatched to any gene: 12. Written as DNA, the CDR3 is TGTGCCAGCAGTGAGACAGGGTATGGTAGCGGAACTGAAGCTTTCTTT. Its protein product is CASSETGYGSGTEAFF.

This clone was observed a single time. The rearrangement links TRBV27 to TRBJ2-2; D might be TRBD2 (5 bases). CDR3 length: 14 amino acids. Trimming cost V 10 bases and J 5 bases, with 17 bases left between them. Germline CDR1 reads MNHEY; CDR2 reads SMNVEV (reference sequence). CDR3 amino acids: CATILVLQTGELFF. The CDR3 coding sequence is TGTGCCACCATACTAGTCCTTCAGACCGGGGAGCTGTTTTTT.

The chain employs TRBV9 and TRBJ1-2, with 8 bases lining up with TRBD1. Germline CDR1 and CDR2: SGDLS and YYNGEE. The CDR3 length is 16 residues. V trimming: 0 bases; J trimming: 4 bases; junction bases outside the gene matches: 8. The CDR3, as DNA: TGTGCCAGCAGCGTAGACATTACAGGGGGAAGCTATGGCTACACCTTC. Its protein is CASSVDITGGSYGYTF. The complete variable domain, with remaining parts taken from reference TRBV9 and TRBJ1-2, reads DSGVTQTPKHLITATGQRVTLRCSPRSGDLSVYWYQQSLDQGLQFLIQYYNGEERAKGNILERFSAQQFPDLHSELNLSSLELGDSALYFCASSVDITGGSYGYTFGSGTRLTVV.

V is TRBV29-1 and J is TRBJ1-3; D uncertain. The germline V and J ends were trimmed by 6 bases and 3 bases, with 15 bases remaining between them. The CDR3 runs 14 residues. Germline-derived CDR1 and CDR2 are SQVTM and ANQGSEA. The CDR3 nucleotides read TGCAGCGTGGCCGGGAGAGGCGGTGGAAACACCATATATTTT. This codes for CSVAGRGGGNTIYF.

The chain combines TRBV28 with TRBJ1-5, with 8 positions matching TRBD1. CDR3 size: 15 residues. J gave up 7 bases and V 2 bases, and 7 bases lay outside the gene matches. Germline-derived CDR1 and CDR2 are MDHEN and SYDVKM. CDR3 protein: CASSLAGGSWQPQHF. Written as DNA, the CDR3 is TGTGCCAGCAGTTTAGCAGGGGGCAGCTGGCAGCCCCAGCATTTT.

The genes are TRBV7-2 and TRBJ1-3, with D hard to call. Deletions cut 5 bases from V and 0 bases from J, with 11 bases between. CDR1 is SGHTA, CDR2 FQGNSA, per germline. This CDR3 region has 15 residues. CDR3 region: CASSLELNSGNTIYF. The CDR3 DNA is TGTGCCAGCAGCCTAGAACTTAACTCTGGAAACACCATATATTTT.

The chain links TRBV10-3 to TRBJ2-2; TRBD1 matches 8 bases. CDR3 size: 16 residues. Trimming took 4 bases from V and 5 from J; bases not matched to a gene: 9. Germline V gene sequence: CDR1 ENHRY, CDR2 SYGVKD. CDR3 protein: CAISVSGQGGTGELFF. For the CDR3, the DNA is TGTGCCATCAGTGTGTCCGGACAGGGTGGAACCGGGGAGCTGTTTTTT.

The chain employs TRBV6-6 and TRBJ1-5; possible D gene TRBD1, 6 bases. The germline CDR1 and CDR2 sequences are MNHNY and SVGAGI (reference sequence). CDR3 size: 14 residues. V lost 10 bases to trimming and J lost 5 bases, with 18 bases between them. The CDR3: CATIDGTQDQPQHF. The CDR3 DNA is TGTGCCACCATAGACGGGACACAAGATCAGCCCCAGCATTTT.

The chain couples TRBV30 to TRBJ2-5; no clear D gene. Germline CDR1 is GTSNPN and CDR2 is SVGIG (reference sequence). The CDR3 covers 14 residues. Trimming removed 1 base from V and 5 bases from J, with 14 bases in between. CDR3 loop: CAWSGPFGSETQYF. In DNA form, the CDR3 reads TGTGCCTGGAGTGGGCCCTTTGGCAGTGAGACCCAGTACTTC.

The chain joins TRBV5-6 to TRBJ2-7, with TRBD2 as a possible D gene (6 bases). Germline V gene lookup returns CDR1 SGHDT and CDR2 YYEEEE. Trimming pared 0 bases from V and 0 bases from J, leaving 10 bases between. The CDR3 has 15 residues. The CDR3 nucleotides read TGTGCCAGCAGCTTGGGTCGGGGGAGCTCCTACGAGCAGTACTTC. It is translated as CASSLGRGSSYEQYF.

The rearrangement joins TRBV30 to TRBJ2-3, with D hard to call. The CDR3 spans 11 residues. Germline V gene sequence: CDR1 GTSNPN, CDR2 SVGIG (reference sequence). Trimming removed 0 bases at V and 7 bases at J, with 5 bases between. The CDR3, as DNA: TGTGCCTGGAGTGTTCGTAATACGCAGTATTTT. Its protein product is CAWSVRNTQYF.

The V and J genes are TRBV6-2 or TRBV6-3 and TRBJ1-1; 8 bases agree with TRBD1. Trimming took 4 bases from V and 1 from J; bases not matched to a gene: 8. The germline V gene has CDR1 MNHEY and CDR2 SVGEGT. CDR3 length equals 16 residues. The CDR3 sequence is CASSSGPGGANTEAFF. The CDR3 nucleotides are TGTGCCAGCAGTTCCGGCCCAGGGGGCGCGAACACTGAAGCTTTCTTT.

J is TRBJ2-7 and V is TRBV15, with D hard to call. The CDR3 is 12 residues long. V shed 1 base and J shed 5 bases, with 6 bases lying between them. The germline V gene has CDR1 LNHNV and CDR2 YYDKDF (reference sequence). DNA for the CDR3: TGTGCCACCAGCAGAGTGGCGGACGAGCAGTACTTC. Translation: CATSRVADEQYF.